What follows are 30 T cell receptor beta chains derived from one specimen sequenced in a study of blood T cell repertoires in COVID-19. Assay: immunoSEQ multiplex PCR; the TCRdb copy retains only in-frame clones and omits some. The sample lists about 200,000 clones, more than 80% occurring once. The source material was peripheral blood. These receptors came from a woman older than 75 with acute or convalescent COVID-19.

V and J are TRBV3-1 (or the pseudogene TRBV3-2) and TRBJ1-3, with D tentatively TRBD1 (6 bases). The ends were cut back, 1 base at V and 4 bases at J, with 14 bases in the middle. Per the germline V gene, CDR1 is LGHDT and CDR2 is YNNKEL (reference sequence). The CDR3 loop spans 16 amino acids. CDR3 in DNA: TGTGCCAGCAGCCAAGCCTACAGGGAGAGGGGAAACACCATATATTTT. This gives the protein CASSQAYRERGNTIYF.

The V call is TRBV10-2, the J call TRBJ1-2; 12 positions match TRBD1. V shed 0 bases and J 7 bases; nucleotides not matched to a gene: 3. The CDR3 spans 15 residues. CDR1 is WSHSY, CDR2 SAAADI, per germline. Here the CDR3 reads CASSESRDRGLGYTF. The CDR3 region has the DNA TGCGCCAGCAGTGAGTCCCGGGACAGGGGGCTTGGCTACACCTTC.

This rearrangement joins TRBV2 to TRBJ1-1, with unresolved D. CDR1 is SNHLY and CDR2 is FYNNEI in the germline V gene. V dropped 6 bases and J dropped 3 bases, with 14 bases sitting between them. CDR3 length equals 14 residues. The CDR3 sequence is CASSTADMDTEAFF. CDR3 sequence (DNA): TGTGCCAGCAGCACGGCGGATATGGACACTGAAGCTTTCTTT.

This chain uses TRBV5-1 with TRBJ2-5, with 8 bases identical to TRBD2. The CDR3 spans 15 residues. Germline V gene lookup returns CDR1 SGHRS and CDR2 YFSETQ. With 6 bases clipped from V and 3 bases from J, the junction kept 10 bases outside the gene matches. The CDR3 DNA sequence: TGCGCCAGCACCCTTCTCGGACTAGCTGAAGAGACCCAGTACTTC. Amino acid sequence: CASTLLGLAEETQYF.

The rearrangement links TRBV7-9 to TRBJ1-2; 7 nucleotides agree with TRBD1. Germline trimming cut 1 base from V and 4 bases from J; bases unmatched to any gene: 12. Germline CDR1 and CDR2: SEHNR and FQNEAQ (reference sequence). The CDR3 extends over 17 amino acids. The CDR3 DNA follows: TGTGCCAGCAGCTTAGAGAGAGGACAGGCCTTCGCCTATGGCTACACCTTC. Translating it yields CASSLERGQAFAYGYTF.

This clone was seen only a few times. This rearrangement joins TRBV27 to TRBJ1-2, with D tentatively TRBD1 (6 bases). Trimming left V 3 bases short and J 2 bases short, with 13 bases between. CDR1 and CDR2 (germline): MNHEY, SMNVEV (reference sequence). This CDR3 contains 15 residues. In DNA form, the CDR3 reads TGTGCCAGCAGTTTCCTTAACACAGGGAACTATGGCTACACCTTC. Its protein product is CASSFLNTGNYGYTF.

This clone has a handful of counts. This chain joins TRBV9 and TRBJ1-6; tentative D call: TRBD1 (5 bases). V dropped 3 bases and J dropped 5 bases, with 9 bases sitting between them. Germline V gives CDR1 SGDLS, CDR2 YYNGEE. The length of the CDR3 is 14 residues. The CDR3 spells CASSAGAHNSPLHF. As DNA, the CDR3 is TGTGCCAGCAGCGCTGGGGCTCATAATTCACCCCTCCACTTT.

In DNA form, the CDR3 reads TGCGCCAGCAGCTTGGTCCTTTTGGGGGGGCAAGCCTACAATGAGCAGTTCTTC. It specifies CASSLVLLGGQAYNEQFF. This chain connects TRBV5-1 to TRBJ2-1; a possible D gene is TRBD2 (7 bases). The germline V gene encodes CDR1 SGHRS and CDR2 YFSETQ. V was cut by 0 bases and J by 2 bases, with 18 bases left in between. This CDR3 spans 18 amino acids.

This sequence joins TRBV25-1 and TRBJ2-5; D uncertain. The CDR3 sequence is 13 residues long. V was pared by 5 bases and J by 7 bases, with 14 bases between. Germline V gene lookup returns CDR1 MGHDK and CDR2 SYGVNS. The DNA of the CDR3 is TGTGCCAGCAGTCCTAACGGGTTTGGGACCCAGTACTTC. Translation gives CASSPNGFGTQYF. The complete variable domain, with remaining parts taken from reference TRBV25-1 and TRBJ2-5, reads EADIYQTPRYLVIGTGKKITLECSQTMGHDKMYWYQQDPGMELHLIHYSYGVNSTEKGDLSSESTVSRIRTEHFPLTLESARPSHTSQYLCASSPNGFGTQYFGPGTRLLVL.

The chain is built from TRBV20-1 and TRBJ1-2; D is possibly TRBD1 (6 bases). Trimming took off 6 bases at V and 8 bases at J, with 13 bases between the two ends. Per the germline V gene, CDR1 is DFQATT and CDR2 is SNEGSKA (reference sequence). The CDR3 is 11 residues long. In DNA, the CDR3 is TGCAGTGCACCACGGGACACGGGCTACACCTTC. Its protein product is CSAPRDTGYTF.

The chain links TRBV11-2 to TRBJ1-4; 7 nucleotides align to TRBD1. The CDR3 totals 14 residues. Germline V CDR1 and CDR2: SGHAT, FQNNGV. V was pared by 5 bases and J by 4 bases, with 4 bases of the junction left unmatched. The CDR3 loop reads CASSPDRVNEKLFF. CDR3 DNA sequence: TGTGCCAGCAGCCCAGACAGGGTTAATGAAAAACTGTTTTTT. Looking up the rest from reference TRBV11-2 and TRBJ1-4 gives the full variable domain: EAGVAQSPRYKIIEKRQSVAFWCNPISGHATLYWYQQILGQGPKLLIQFQNNGVVDDSQLPKDRFSAERLKGVDSTLKIQPAKLEDSAVYLCASSPDRVNEKLFFGSGTQLSVL.

The genes are TRBV5-1 and TRBJ1-6; 8 bases map to TRBD1. CDR1 and CDR2 from the germline V gene are SGHRS and YFSETQ. V gave up 1 base and J gave up 7 bases; unmatched junction bases: 4. The CDR3 length is 15 residues. The CDR3 loop is CASSLWDRLNSPLHF. In DNA, the CDR3 is TGCGCCAGCAGCTTGTGGGACAGGCTCAATTCACCCCTCCACTTT.

The V gene is TRBV4-2, the J gene TRBJ2-3; 11 bases fit TRBD2. The CDR3 is made up of 16 amino acids. Per germline, CDR1 LGHNA and CDR2 YNFKEQ. V was clipped by 5 bases and J by 4 bases; unmatched bases: 8. The CDR3 DNA reads TGTGCCAGCAGCGCAACTAGCGGGAGTATCTCAGATACGCAGTATTTT. This codes for CASSATSGSISDTQYF.

The CDR3 protein is CASSDVDRIETEAFF. CDR3 bases: TGTGCCAGCAGTGATGTTGACAGGATAGAAACTGAAGCTTTCTTT. The rearrangement joins TRBV2 to TRBJ1-1, with D possibly TRBD1 on 6 matching bases. The V gene lost 3 bases and the J gene lost 5 bases, with 16 bases spanning the gap. The germline V gene encodes CDR1 SNHLY and CDR2 FYNNEI. The CDR3 totals 15 residues.

This clone was seen once. The V gene is TRBV7-9, the J gene TRBJ2-3, with a possible D match to TRBD2 (6 bases). CDR1 and CDR2 from the germline V gene are SEHNR and FQNEAQ (reference sequence). V gave up 2 bases and J gave up 2 bases, with 14 bases separating them. CDR3 length: 16 residues. The CDR3 DNA reads TGTGCCAGCAGCTTAAATTCGCGGGGTCCCACAGATACGCAGTATTTT. This translates into CASSLNSRGPTDTQYF. Together with reference TRBV7-9 and TRBJ2-3, the CDR3 gives the full variable domain: DTGVSQNPRHKITKRGQNVTFRCDPISEHNRLYWYRQTLGQGPEFLTYFQNEAQLEKSRLLSDRFSAERPKGSFSTLEIQRTEQGDSAMYLCASSLNSRGPTDTQYFGPGTRLTVL.

The V and J genes are TRBV6-5 and TRBJ1-5, with a possible D match to TRBD1 (5 bases). The CDR3 loop spans 13 amino acids. Germline V gene lookup returns CDR1 MNHEY and CDR2 SVGAGI. Trimming took 5 bases from V and 5 from J, leaving 10 bases between them. CDR3 region: CASSTQGYQPQHF. CDR3 bases: TGTGCCAGCAGTACTCAGGGCTATCAGCCCCAGCATTTT.

With regard to this clone: Other DNA sequences in this sample translate to the same CDR3. CDR3 amino acids: CASSVAPAYEQYF. The CDR3 DNA follows: TGTGCCAGCAGCGTAGCCCCGGCCTACGAGCAGTACTTC. This chain uses TRBV9 with TRBJ2-7; D ambiguous. Germline V gene lookup returns CDR1 SGDLS and CDR2 YYNGEE. Trimming removed 0 bases from V and 2 bases from J, with 6 bases in between. The CDR3 runs to 13 residues.

The chain carries TRBV4-2 and TRBJ2-5, with D maybe TRBD2 (6 bases). The CDR3 has 15 amino acids. CDR1 is LGHNA and CDR2 is YNFKEQ in the germline V gene. V lost 1 base to trimming and J lost 2 bases, with 11 bases between them. DNA for the CDR3: TGTGCCAGCAGCCAAGGTATAGCGGCGCAAGAGACCCAGTACTTC. It codes for CASSQGIAAQETQYF.

The chain employs TRBV29-1 and TRBJ1-1; maybe TRBD1 (6 bases). Germline V CDR1 and CDR2: SQVTM, ANQGSEA. The CDR3 length is 14 residues. CDR3 protein: CSADVMGANTEAFF. For the CDR3, the DNA is TGCAGTGCTGACGTAATGGGGGCGAACACTGAAGCTTTCTTT.

The chain is built from TRBV3-1 (or the pseudogene TRBV3-2) and TRBJ2-5; 7 bases map to TRBD2. The V gene end was trimmed by 4 bases and the J gene end by 9 bases; junction bases not matched to a gene: 14. CDR1 and CDR2 from the germline V gene are LGHDT and YNNKEL (reference sequence). The CDR3 runs 15 residues. The CDR3 bases are TGTGCCAGCAGCCGCGAAAGCGGGGTTTCGGTGGCCCAGTACTTC. Its protein is CASSRESGVSVAQYF.

V usage is TRBV4-1 and J usage is TRBJ1-4; D call uncertain. This CDR3 contains 15 residues. CDR1 and CDR2 from the germline V gene are MGHRA and YSYEKL. With 0 bases removed from V and 8 bases from J, the gap between germline ends came to 13 bases. The chain's CDR3 is CASSQDTTNLEKLFF. The CDR3 DNA reads as TGCGCCAGCAGCCAAGATACGACAAATTTGGAAAAACTGTTTTTT.

V is TRBV9 and J is TRBJ2-1, with 8 bases identical to TRBD2. Germline values: CDR1 SGDLS, CDR2 YYNGEE. The length of the CDR3 is 17 residues. V was pared by 5 bases and J by 7 bases, with 17 bases of the junction left unmatched. The CDR3 nucleotides read TGTGCCAGCAGTTTTCAGAGTGCGGGGGGAGGTAGTAATGAGCAGTTCTTC. This sequence encodes CASSFQSAGGGSNEQFF.

The chain links TRBV25-1 to TRBJ1-2; 10 positions agree with TRBD1. The CDR3 runs 14 residues. Trimming removed 4 bases from V and 5 bases from J; junction bases left unmatched: 4. The germline gives CDR1 MGHDK, CDR2 SYGVNS. CDR3 sequence: CASSGTGGGYGYTF. CDR3 nucleotides: TGTGCCAGCAGTGGGACAGGGGGAGGGTATGGCTACACCTTC.

The chain recombines TRBV19 with TRBJ2-2; no clear D gene. V lost 6 bases to trimming and J lost 5 bases, with 7 bases between them. The length of the CDR3 is 12 residues. CDR1 is LNHDA, CDR2 SQIVND, per germline (reference sequence). The CDR3 protein is CASRVETGELFF. The CDR3 region has the DNA TGTGCCAGTAGGGTAGAGACCGGGGAGCTGTTTTTT. The whole variable domain, remainder taken from reference TRBV19 and TRBJ2-2, is DGGITQSPKYLFRKEGQNVTLSCEQNLNHDAMYWYRQDPGQGLRLIYYSQIVNDFQKGDIAEGYSVSREKKESFPLTVTSAQKNPTAFYLCASRVETGELFFGEGSRLTVL.

The rearrangement uses TRBV19 and TRBJ1-2; D is perhaps TRBD1 (6 bases). The CDR3 extends over 13 amino acids. Trimming removed 1 base from V and 5 bases from J, with 8 bases in between. Germline V gene data show CDR1 as LNHDA and CDR2 as SQIVND (reference sequence). This CDR3 is CASSIARGYGYTF. CDR3 bases: TGTGCCAGTAGTATAGCCAGGGGATATGGCTACACCTTC.

CDR3 loop: CSSQRQGASDTQYF. In DNA, the CDR3 is TGCAGCTCCCAAAGGCAGGGGGCGTCAGATACGCAGTATTTT. This chain uses TRBV29-1 with TRBJ2-3, with 8 bases aligning to TRBD1. The germline V gene has CDR1 SQVTM and CDR2 ANQGSEA. Unmatched junction bases numbered 11, after V lost 8 bases and J lost 4 bases. The CDR3 consists of 14 residues.

The rearrangement joins TRBV5-1 to TRBJ2-5; 7 nucleotides match TRBD2. J gave up 4 bases and V 0 bases, and 18 bases lay outside the gene matches. There are 19 residues in the CDR3. Germline V CDR1 and CDR2: SGHRS, YFSETQ. CDR3 region: CASSLGGSASGGAIETQYF. DNA of the CDR3: TGCGCCAGCAGCTTGGGTGGGTCTGCTAGCGGCGGGGCGATAGAGACCCAGTACTTC.

The V call is TRBV19, the J call TRBJ2-2, with D perhaps matching TRBD2 (6 bases). The length of the CDR3 is 15 residues. Trimming removed 2 bases from V and 1 base from J, with 8 bases in between. Germline values: CDR1 LNHDA, CDR2 SQIVND (reference sequence). In DNA form, the CDR3 reads TGTGCCAGTAGTATAATTAGCGGGAACACCGGGGAGCTGTTTTTT. This translates into CASSIISGNTGELFF.

The chain uses TRBV5-4 and TRBJ2-3, with TRBD2 identical over 9 bases. This CDR3 region has 19 residues. With V trimmed by 4 bases and J by 2 bases, 17 bases remained unmatched. CDR1 is SGHNT and CDR2 is YYREEE in the germline V gene (reference sequence). The CDR3 sequence: CASSLGQRFLAGHTDTQYF. CDR3 nucleotide sequence: TGTGCCAGCAGCCTGGGACAGCGGTTTCTAGCGGGACACACAGATACGCAGTATTTT.

This clone was found a few times. This chain links TRBV27 with TRBJ2-5, with unresolved D. The CDR3 runs 17 residues. The V end was cut by 5 bases, the J end by 0 bases, with 19 bases between. Germline V gives CDR1 MNHEY, CDR2 SMNVEV (reference sequence). CDR3: CASSQSPLAEYQETQYF. The CDR3 DNA follows: TGTGCCAGCAGTCAATCACCCCTTGCGGAGTACCAAGAGACCCAGTACTTC.